This T cell receptor beta chain was recovered during a study of OX40 agonist ivuxolimab in advanced cancers. Germline trimming cut 5 bases from V and 6 bases from J; bases unmatched to any gene: 7. This CDR3 is 15 amino acids long. The V gene's germline CDR1 is SGHTA and CDR2 FQGNSA. The repertoire was sequenced with immunoSEQ multiplex PCR; TCRdb's copy has only in-frame clones and lacks some. The repertoire holds 65,000 to 80,000 clones, with approximately 84% as singletons. This chain uses TRBV7-2 with TRBJ2-2; TRBD2 matches 9 bases. This specimen was CD4+ or CD8+ T cells sorted from blood, taken in a trial of the OX40 agonist ivuxolimab. The receptor was derived from an adult with an advanced solid tumor such as melanoma, head and neck, liver or kidney cancer. The CDR3 loop is CASSQLAGLAGELFF. The CDR3 DNA reads TGTGCCAGCAGCCAGCTAGCGGGATTGGCCGGGGAGCTGTTTTTT.